Below, 28 T cell receptor beta chains from the same sample are listed, as sequenced in a study of beta chain features in type 1 diabetes. No antigen is known for these receptors. Study conclusions and caveats: For Type 1 diabetes patients, all four CD4+ subsets carried TCRB CDR3s that were moderately but significantly shorter.

Isolated RNA was reverse transcribed in full, so expressed TCRB transcripts were sequenced. Clones were read by immunoSEQ multiplex PCR, and TCRdb kept only the in-frame ones, dropping some. The sample gives 150,000 to 200,000 clones, roughly 10% of which show up once; approximately 0.7% is in the top ten. Sequencing was performed on central memory CD4+ T cells from blood. These receptors came from a woman in her 30s with type 1 diabetes.

This chain connects TRBV9 to TRBJ2-2; tentative D call: TRBD1 (6 bases). CDR1 is SGDLS and CDR2 is YYNGEE in the germline V gene. The length of the CDR3 is 13 residues. The V gene lost 5 bases and the J gene lost 1 base, with 6 bases spanning the gap. The CDR3 region is CASRQGNTGELFF. DNA for the CDR3: TGTGCCAGCAGACAGGGGAACACCGGGGAGCTGTTTTTT.

There are a few counts of this clone. The rearrangement joins TRBV11-3 to TRBJ1-1, with TRBD1 as a possible D gene (6 bases). Germline V lookup: CDR1 SGHNT, CDR2 YENEEA. This CDR3 contains 15 residues. V lost 4 bases, J lost 1 base, and 13 bases lay in between. The CDR3 sequence is CASSSQGTENTEAFF. CDR3 sequence (DNA): TGTGCCAGCAGCTCCCAGGGGACGGAGAACACTGAAGCTTTCTTT.

The gene calls are TRBV18 and TRBJ2-7; 7 bases agree with TRBD1. This CDR3 is built from 14 residues. From germline, CDR1 is KGHSH and CDR2 LQKENI. Trimming cost V 1 base and J 4 bases; bases outside gene matches: 4. Written as DNA, the CDR3 is TGTGCCAGCTCACCACTTTCAGGGGGTTACGAGCAGTACTTC. It codes for CASSPLSGGYEQYF.

This sequence joins TRBV7-8 and TRBJ2-7; 7 nucleotides line up with TRBD1. Trimming at V came to 3 bases and at J to 5 bases, leaving 1 base not matched to a gene. Germline V gives CDR1 SGHVS, CDR2 FQNEAQ. This CDR3 comprises 12 residues. CDR3: CASSFDRDEQYF. Written as DNA, the CDR3 is TGTGCCAGCAGCTTTGACAGGGACGAGCAGTACTTC. Full variable domain (outside the CDR3, taken from reference TRBV7-8 and TRBJ2-7): GAGVSQSPRYKVAKRGQDVALRCDPISGHVSLFWYQQALGQGPEFLTYFQNEAQLDKSGLPSDRFFAERPEGSVSTLKIQRTQQEDSAVYLCASSFDRDEQYFGPGTRLTVT.

V and J are TRBV2 and TRBJ1-5; 9 nucleotides match TRBD1. Per germline, CDR1 SNHLY and CDR2 FYNNEI. The CDR3 totals 13 residues. Trimming took 8 bases from V and 8 from J; bases not matched to a gene: 7. CDR3 sequence: CASATGGGKPQHF. CDR3 coding DNA: TGTGCCAGCGCGACAGGGGGTGGAAAGCCCCAGCATTTT.

The chain recombines TRBV18 with TRBJ2-7, with 7 bases matching TRBD1. V lost 6 bases and J lost 1; bases outside the gene matches: 9. The CDR3 spans 15 residues. The germline gives CDR1 KGHSH, CDR2 LQKENI. The CDR3 protein is CASSQTRDSSYEQYF. The CDR3 bases are TGTGCCAGCTCCCAAACAAGGGACAGTTCCTACGAGCAGTACTTC.

The V and J genes are TRBV2 and TRBJ2-1; 8 nucleotides line up with TRBD2. The CDR3 contains 15 residues. The germline gives CDR1 SNHLY, CDR2 FYNNEI. V lost 7 bases, J lost 9 bases, and 14 bases stayed unmatched. The CDR3 loop reads CASIRAQRENGEQFF. CDR3 in DNA: TGTGCCAGCATCCGGGCCCAGCGGGAGAACGGTGAGCAGTTCTTC.

This clone was detected only once. The CDR3 protein is CASSPNQRLAGGTYEQYF. CDR3 bases: TGCGCCAGCAGCCCTAACCAAAGACTAGCGGGAGGGACCTACGAGCAGTACTTC. The V call is TRBV5-1, the J call TRBJ2-7; 14 bases line up with TRBD2. CDR1 SGHRS and CDR2 YFSETQ come from the germline V gene. V shed 4 bases, J shed 2 bases, and the junction held 11 bases outside the gene matches. This CDR3 comprises 18 residues.

This clone was found a few times. The rearrangement uses TRBV5-1 and TRBJ2-2; D possibly corresponds to TRBD2 (5 bases). Germline V gene data show CDR1 as SGHRS and CDR2 as YFSETQ. The CDR3 is 14 amino acids. Trimming pared 1 base from V and 4 bases from J, leaving 8 bases between. The CDR3 is CASSLQAGTGELFF. Written as DNA, the CDR3 is TGCGCCAGCAGCTTGCAGGCGGGCACCGGGGAGCTGTTTTTT.

This clone came up a few times. This sequence joins TRBV25-1 and TRBJ1-4; D gene ambiguous. Per germline, CDR1 MGHDK and CDR2 SYGVNS. V was cut by 2 bases and J by 2 bases, with 9 bases left in between. The CDR3 extends over 15 amino acids. The CDR3 is CASSEDWVTNEKLFF. DNA for the CDR3: TGTGCCAGCAGTGAAGACTGGGTTACTAATGAAAAACTGTTTTTT.

There are a few counts of this clone. The chain carries TRBV29-1 and TRBJ2-1; possibly TRBD2 for D (6 bases). The CDR3 sequence is 18 residues long. Trimming removed 5 bases from V and 5 bases from J, with 28 bases in between. Germline loops: CDR1 SQVTM, CDR2 ANQGSEA. CDR3 protein: CSVSGVRRESTRHNEQFF. CDR3 nucleotide sequence: TGCAGCGTTTCCGGGGTCCGGAGGGAGTCTACTAGACACAATGAGCAGTTCTTC.

The V call is TRBV6-1, the J call TRBJ2-1; 8 bases agree with TRBD2. Per the germline V gene, CDR1 is MNHNS and CDR2 is SASEGT. This CDR3 spans 14 amino acids. The J segment lost 7 bases and the V segment lost 5 bases, leaving 7 bases of the junction unmatched. The CDR3 sequence: CASSLWTSKNEQFF. The CDR3 nucleotides are TGTGCCAGCAGTTTATGGACTAGCAAGAATGAGCAGTTCTTC.

CDR3 DNA sequence: TGTGCCAGCTCACCGGGGACAGGTTCGGACAATGAGCAGTTCTTC. It yields the protein CASSPGTGSDNEQFF. V is TRBV18 and J is TRBJ2-1; 8 nucleotides match TRBD1. Trimming removed 3 bases from V and 5 bases from J; junction bases left unmatched: 6. CDR1 and CDR2 (germline): KGHSH, LQKENI. CDR3 length equals 15 residues.

The genes are TRBV9 and TRBJ2-3; 7 bases map to TRBD2. The CDR3 spans 17 residues. The junction had 13 bases not matched to a gene; V was cut back by 4 bases and J by 2 bases. Germline V gene data show CDR1 as SGDLS and CDR2 as YYNGEE. CDR3 bases: TGTGCCAGCAGCCCCCACCGCGGTGGGAGGGACACAGATACGCAGTATTTT. Translating gives CASSPHRGGRDTDTQYF. Complete variable domain (other parts from reference TRBV9 and TRBJ2-3): DSGVTQTPKHLITATGQRVTLRCSPRSGDLSVYWYQQSLDQGLQFLIQYYNGEERAKGNILERFSAQQFPDLHSELNLSSLELGDSALYFCASSPHRGGRDTDTQYFGPGTRLTVL.

V is TRBV2 and J is TRBJ2-1, with 8 bases fitting TRBD1. CDR3 length: 15 amino acids. The V and J ends lost 2 bases and 1 base, in that order; junction bases with no gene match: 1. The germline V gene encodes CDR1 SNHLY and CDR2 FYNNEI. The DNA of the CDR3 is TGTGCCAGCAGTGAACAGGGGGCTTCCTACAATGAGCAGTTCTTC. As protein: CASSEQGASYNEQFF.

This clone was found a few times. This sequence joins TRBV30 and TRBJ1-2, with 7 bases that match TRBD1. V was pared by 0 bases and J by 7 bases, with 11 bases of the junction left unmatched. Per the germline V gene, CDR1 is GTSNPN and CDR2 is SVGIG (reference sequence). The CDR3 loop spans 15 amino acids. The CDR3: CAWSVIGGAGSGYTF. CDR3 DNA: TGTGCCTGGAGTGTTATAGGGGGCGCCGGGTCTGGCTACACCTTC.

Only a few counts were recorded for this clone. The chain combines TRBV28 with TRBJ2-3; TRBD2 aligns across 8 bases. Trimming cost V 7 bases and J 2 bases; bases outside gene matches: 11. The CDR3 is 16 amino acids. CDR1 MDHEN and CDR2 SYDVKM come from the germline V gene. The CDR3 here is CASIISGASFTDTQYF. The CDR3 bases are TGTGCCAGCATCATTAGCGGGGCATCCTTCACAGATACGCAGTATTTT. Complete variable domain (other parts from reference TRBV28 and TRBJ2-3): DVKVTQSSRYLVKRTGEKVFLECVQDMDHENMFWYRQDPGLGLRLIYFSYDVKMKEKGDIPEGYSVSREKKERFSLILESASTNQTSMYLCASIISGASFTDTQYFGPGTRLTVL.

This rearrangement joins TRBV5-1 to TRBJ2-1; 9 positions agree with TRBD1. V dropped 4 bases and J dropped 4; count of bases not matched to a gene: 0. The CDR3 spans 13 residues. Germline assignment: CDR1 SGHRS and CDR2 YFSETQ. CDR3 protein: CASSGTGYNEQFF. The CDR3, as DNA: TGCGCCAGCAGCGGGACAGGGTACAATGAGCAGTTCTTC.

The chain uses TRBV7-3 and TRBJ1-1; D is possibly TRBD1 (5 bases). The CDR3 is 14 residues long. Trimming cost V 5 bases and J 4 bases, with 14 bases left between them. Looked up from germline, CDR1 is SGHTA and CDR2 is FQGTGA. The CDR3 DNA reads TGTGCCAGCAGCCTGGTGGGGGGTGGCACTGAAGCTTTCTTT. Translated, it gives CASSLVGGGTEAFF.

The chain carries TRBV11-2 and TRBJ1-1; TRBD1 is a possible D gene (5 bases). V was clipped by 5 bases and J by 3 bases, with 10 bases between them. Germline lookup yields CDR1 SGHAT and CDR2 FQNNGV. The CDR3 runs 13 residues. Written as DNA, the CDR3 is TGTGCCAGCAGCCCACAGGTAGACACTGAAGCTTTCTTT. Residues: CASSPQVDTEAFF.

This clone showed up just a few times. The chain links TRBV27 to TRBJ2-1; D remains unclear. The CDR3 covers 15 residues. Trimming pared 3 bases from V and 12 bases from J, leaving 21 bases between. Germline CDR1 reads MNHEY; CDR2 reads SMNVEV (reference sequence). CDR3 protein: CASSFDERGFSSQFF. The DNA of the CDR3 is TGTGCCAGCAGTTTTGACGAGCGTGGCTTTAGTTCGCAGTTCTTC.

The V and J genes are TRBV7-3 and TRBJ2-1, with D possibly TRBD2 on 6 matching bases. V was pared by 3 bases and J by 10 bases, with 13 bases between. This CDR3 is built from 13 residues. Per germline, CDR1 SGHTA and CDR2 FQGTGA. CDR3 nucleotides: TGTGCCAGCAGCTTTAGTAGCGCGGGAGAGCAGTTCTTC. Protein product: CASSFSSAGEQFF.

The chain joins TRBV20-1 to TRBJ1-2, with a weak D call TRBD1 (5 bases). V was pared by 5 bases and J by 7 bases, with 11 bases between. Germline V lookup: CDR1 DFQATT, CDR2 SNEGSKA (reference sequence). This CDR3 comprises 11 residues. CDR3 nucleotides: TGCAGTGCTTATCAGGGCTTTGGCTACACCTTC. Protein sequence: CSAYQGFGYTF.

CDR3 bases: TGTGCCAGCAGCTCTGGGCAGGGCGATGAGCAGTTCTTC. Protein: CASSSGQGDEQFF. The chain combines TRBV5-6 with TRBJ2-1, with D possibly matching TRBD1 (5 bases). Between the trimmed V and J ends, which lost 3 bases and 8 bases, there was a span of 12 bases. Germline CDR1 is SGHDT and CDR2 is YYEEEE. The CDR3 sequence is 13 residues long.

The chain couples TRBV11-2 to TRBJ2-7, with 9 bases matching TRBD2. The CDR3 length is 14 residues. Germline CDR1 SGHAT, CDR2 FQNNGV. J was trimmed by 6 bases and V by 4 bases; bases with no gene match: 7. The CDR3 DNA reads TGTGCCAGCAGCTCTCTTAGCGGGAGTGGCGAGCAGTACTTC. Translating it yields CASSSLSGSGEQYF.

The J gene is TRBJ1-1, the V gene TRBV5-6; a weak D match, TRBD1 (5 bases). Trimming stripped 0 bases from V and 6 bases from J, with 12 bases between. Germline-derived CDR1 and CDR2 are SGHDT and YYEEEE. The CDR3 spans 14 residues. The CDR3: CASSLGDSSSEAFF. The DNA of the CDR3 is TGTGCCAGCAGCTTGGGTGACAGTTCTTCTGAAGCTTTCTTT.

This chain connects TRBV4-2 to TRBJ2-3; 12 nucleotides line up with TRBD2. V shed 5 bases and J 3 bases; nucleotides not matched to a gene: 9. The germline gives CDR1 LGHNA, CDR2 YNFKEQ. This CDR3 has 17 residues. The CDR3 DNA follows: TGTGCCAGCAGCTTGCGGCTAGCGGGAGGGCCGACAGATACGCAGTATTTT. Protein: CASSLRLAGGPTDTQYF.

On this clone itself: Germline is not matched at one junction end, which may reflect a read error. This chain joins TRBV5-4 and TRBJ2-1, with 7 nucleotides matching TRBD1. Per the germline V gene, CDR1 is SGHNT and CDR2 is YYREEE (reference sequence). The CDR3 is made up of 12 amino acids. The CDR3 loop reads CASSNLRDSWLF. The CDR3 DNA follows: TGTGCCAGCAGTAACCTACGGGACAGCTGGCTCTTC.